The clone carrying this TCR beta chain occurred many times. Its antigen remains unidentified. The sample is drawn from a study of regulatory T cells in long-lasting Graves disease. V dropped 0 bases and J dropped 5; count of bases not matched to a gene: 15. Germline assignment: CDR1 MNHEY and CDR2 SVGAGI. The CDR3 sequence is 19 residues long. Time point of the sample: persistent/refractory GD, antithyroid drugs over 5 years with positive TRAb. PBMC-extracted RNA yielded the TCR library. Sequencing libraries for TCR beta were prepared with iRepertoire HTBI primers and Arm-PCR of CDR3 regions. TCRdb analysed the multiplex PCR reads with MiXCR anew, one entry per CDR3 protein. The sample holds 390,000 or so distinct CDR3 sequences, 20% to 25% seen once. Study-wide points: Under persistent disease, TRBV28, TRBJ1-2 and TRBJ2-5 were used preferentially.

The sequence was obtained from a woman between 40 and 55 years old with Graves disease. The material was peripheral blood mononuclear cells (PBMCs), obtained when the disease was refractory, from a patient treated with antithyroid drugs. The chain combines TRBV6-5 with TRBJ2-7, with 11 bases identical to TRBD2. In nucleotides, the CDR3 is TGTGCCAGCAGTTACTCTATCGGTAGCGGGAGGGCCTATGTCCACGAGCAGTACTTC. Translated: CASSYSIGSGRAYVHEQYF.